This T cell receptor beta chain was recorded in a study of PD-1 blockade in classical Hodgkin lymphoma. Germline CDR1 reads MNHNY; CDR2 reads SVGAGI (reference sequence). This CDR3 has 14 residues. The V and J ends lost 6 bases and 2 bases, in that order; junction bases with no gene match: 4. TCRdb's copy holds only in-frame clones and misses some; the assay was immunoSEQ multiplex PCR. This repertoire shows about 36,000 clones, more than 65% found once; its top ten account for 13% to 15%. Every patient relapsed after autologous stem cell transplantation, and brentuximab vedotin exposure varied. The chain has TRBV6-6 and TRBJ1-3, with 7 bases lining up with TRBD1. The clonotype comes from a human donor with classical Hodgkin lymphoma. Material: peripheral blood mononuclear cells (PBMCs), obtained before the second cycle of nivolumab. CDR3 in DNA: TGTGCCAGCAGGCGAGACAGGGCTGGAAACACCATATATTTT. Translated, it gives CASRRDRAGNTIYF.